This entry is about one T cell receptor beta chain. The antigen remains undetermined. Sequencing used immunoSEQ multiplex PCR; TCRdb keeps in-frame clones, though not all of them. The data contain 40,000 to 60,000 clones, about 70% of them seen just once; the ten biggest clones take up roughly 8.6%. Following 10 days of culture, CD4+ T cells were isolated. PCR showed that the person got SARS-CoV-2 infection at some point between March and December 2020. The authors exchanged half the medium for IL-2 medium on days 3 and 7. This specimen belongs to a study of vaccination effects on CD4 cells after COVID-19. Study-wide results and limits: Clones of infection and vaccine origin contracted markedly late after vaccination.

The germline V gene encodes CDR1 GTSNPN and CDR2 SVGIG (reference sequence). The CDR3 has 12 amino acids. Deletions cut 2 bases from V and 9 bases from J, with 13 bases between. The chain has TRBV30 and TRBJ1-1; tentatively, D is TRBD1 (5 bases). The receptor's source is a human donor who had a prior SARS-CoV-2 infection. The sample here was CD4+ T cells from PBMCs cultured without peptide, taken before COVID-19 vaccination. The CDR3 is CAWSRRGTQAFF. The CDR3 coding sequence is TGTGCCTGGAGTCGAAGGGGAACCCAAGCTTTCTTT.